This TCR beta chain was captured in a study of OX40 agonist ivuxolimab in advanced cancers. Study-wide background: Cohort: more than 75% men, mean age around 60, aged roughly 23 to 90. Having had anti-PD-1, anti-PD-L1 or anti-CTLA-4 therapy before was allowed, and about 40% had some. Study observations and caveats: The study found that CD8+ T cells averaged more expanded clones than CD4+.

Germline V gene lookup returns CDR1 MNHEY and CDR2 SVGAGI. The J segment lost 5 bases and the V segment lost 6 bases, leaving 8 bases of the junction unmatched. The CDR3 loop spans 14 amino acids. In its sample, this clone was seen a few times. Antigen specificity is unknown. The assay was immunoSEQ multiplex PCR, and TCRdb's table has in-frame clones only and misses some. Of roughly 48,000 clones in the sample, about 89% are singletons; the top ten hold 25% to 40%. Specimen: CD4+ or CD8+ T cells sorted from blood, collected in a trial of the OX40 agonist ivuxolimab. The origin of this receptor is an adult with an advanced solid tumor such as melanoma, head and neck, liver or kidney cancer. V is TRBV6-5 and J is TRBJ2-7; 9 bases agree with TRBD1. The CDR3 sequence: CASSQTGGWNEQYF. In nucleotides, the CDR3 is TGTGCCAGCAGCCAGACAGGGGGTTGGAACGAGCAGTACTTC.